The T cell receptor beta chain described here comes from a study of T cell responses to AZD1222 COVID-19 vaccine. Study-wide points: At study baseline, merely about 6 AZD1222 recipients were seropositive. An increase in Spike-specific TCR breadth and depth was observed after two AZD1222 doses. Females outnumbered males among donors, who were mostly white British; clonal diversity was possibly underestimated. All repertoire sampling was performed exclusively after the peak T cell response.

The CDR3 runs to 17 residues. The V end lost 3 bases, the J end lost 7 bases, and 25 bases lay between the germline ends. The germline V gene encodes CDR1 SGHTS and CDR2 YDEGEE. Profiling relied on immunoSEQ multiplex PCR, and the TCRdb table lists in-frame clones only, not all of them. This repertoire shows 160,000 or so clones, roughly 94% found once; its top ten account for about 4.6%. Comment on this clone: What it binds is unknown.

The chain has TRBV5-8 and TRBJ1-2; weak D call: TRBD1 (6 bases). The sample in question was peripheral blood, obtained on day 0 of MenACWY control vaccination. This sequence originates from an adult in good health. CDR3 sequence (DNA): TGTGCCAGCAGCTCACACCGGGGGCCAGGGATCGGACTTGGCTACACCTTC. This sequence encodes CASSSHRGPGIGLGYTF. The whole variable domain, filled in from reference TRBV5-8 and TRBJ1-2, reads EAGVTQSPTHLIKTRGQQATLRCSPISGHTSVYWYQQALGLGLQFLLWYDEGEERNRGNFPPRFSGRQFPNYSSELNVNALELEDSALYLCASSSHRGPGIGLGYTFGSGTRLTVV.